Shown below are 25 T cell receptor beta chains from a single sample sequenced in a study of T cell repertoires in cytomegalovirus infection. Each CDR3 protein is one row after TCRdb ran MiXCR on the reads. The table lists approximately 500,000 distinct CDR3 sequences, approximately 17% of them singletons, with 20% to 30% in the top ten. Specimen: CD8+ T cells from PBMCs. The receptors originated from a human donor in good health (CMV status not recorded). Some clones in this sample may be carry-over from other donors' samples.

The V gene is TRBV19, the J gene TRBJ1-3, with a weak D call TRBD1 (5 bases). With 2 bases removed from V and 0 bases from J, the gap between germline ends came to 8 bases. Looked up from germline, CDR1 is LNHDA and CDR2 is SQIVND (reference sequence). This CDR3 is 15 amino acids long. This CDR3 is CASSIPGGSGNTIYF. In DNA, the CDR3 is TGTGCCAGTAGTATACCGGGGGGCTCTGGAAACACCATATATTTT.

As concerns this clonotype: A single base separates this from a much larger clone, so it may be a read error. The rearrangement links TRBV6-2 or TRBV6-3 to TRBJ1-6; possibly TRBD1 for D (6 bases). The CDR3 is 17 residues long. Germline V gene sequence: CDR1 MNHEY, CDR2 SVGEGT. CDR3 region: CARRKRANRAGNSPLHF. The CDR3 DNA reads TGTGCCCGCAGAAAAAGGGCTAACAGGGCCGGGAATTCACCCCTCCACTTT.

The V gene is TRBV3-1, the J gene TRBJ2-2, with TRBD1 as a possible D gene (6 bases). This CDR3 has 15 residues. CDR1 and CDR2 (germline): LGHDT, YNNKEL (reference sequence). Trimming removed 5 bases from V and 6 bases from J, with 16 bases in between. The CDR3 bases are TGTGCCAGCAGCGATCACAGGGTGGATCCCGGGGAGCTGTTTTTT. Its protein is CASSDHRVDPGELFF.

This clonotype was recorded at least ten times. The chain joins TRBV6-1 to TRBJ2-5; D not resolved. Germline-derived CDR1 and CDR2 are MNHNS and SASEGT. With 4 bases removed from V and 5 bases from J, the gap between germline ends came to 14 bases. The CDR3 has 14 amino acids. In nucleotides, the CDR3 is TGTGCCAGCAGTGCCCGGCCCCCATCGGAGACCCAGTACTTC. Translation gives CASSARPPSETQYF.

This clonotype was detected a few times. V is TRBV6-2 or TRBV6-3 and J is TRBJ2-7; no firm D call. Germline values: CDR1 MNHEY, CDR2 SVGEGT. Trimming cost V 4 bases and J 5 bases, with 6 bases left between them. CDR3 length equals 11 residues. Here the CDR3 reads CASSSADEQYF. CDR3 coding DNA: TGTGCCAGCAGTTCGGCGGACGAGCAGTACTTC.

A word on this clonotype: The CDR3 carries no conserved terminal phenylalanine or tryptophan, so it likely arises from a read error. CDR3 protein: CPSSLASNEQFL. The CDR3 nucleotides are TGTCCCAGCAGCTTAGCGAGTAATGAGCAGTTCTTA. The chain links TRBV7-2 to TRBJ2-1, with D maybe TRBD2 (5 bases). The CDR3 is 12 residues long. Germline values: CDR1 SGHTA, CDR2 FQGNSA.

The V gene is TRBV4-2, the J gene TRBJ2-6, with D uncertain. V lost 5 bases to trimming and J lost 2 bases, with 19 bases between them. The CDR3 is 18 amino acids. In germline, CDR1 is LGHNA, CDR2 YNFKEQ. The CDR3 sequence: CASSYPLFLDAGANVLTF. CDR3 in DNA: TGTGCCAGCAGCTACCCGTTATTTCTAGACGCTGGGGCCAACGTCCTGACTTTC.

The rearrangement links TRBV5-1 to TRBJ2-1, with 7 bases matching TRBD1. Germline loops: CDR1 SGHRS, CDR2 YFSETQ. Trimming removed 4 bases from V and 7 bases from J; junction bases left unmatched: 11. The CDR3 contains 15 residues. The CDR3 spells CASSPRAPGQNEQFF. The CDR3 nucleotides are TGCGCCAGCAGCCCGAGAGCCCCGGGACAGAATGAGCAGTTCTTC.

Note on this clonotype: A junction boundary mismatches the germline segment, possibly from a read error. The J gene is TRBJ2-1, the V gene TRBV27, with no clear D. Germline CDR1 and CDR2: MNHEY and SMNVEV (reference sequence). The CDR3 runs 13 residues. CDR3 in amino acids: CANSLSDYNEQFF. CDR3 sequence (DNA): TGTGCCAACAGTTTATCGGACTACAATGAGCAGTTCTTC.

The gene calls are TRBV11-2 and TRBJ2-1, with D unclear. This CDR3 spans 15 amino acids. Trimming removed 0 bases at V and 4 bases at J, with 10 bases between. Germline assignment: CDR1 SGHAT and CDR2 FQNNGV. CDR3 sequence (DNA): TGTGCCAGCAGCTTAGAACTGCCCCCTTACAATGAGCAGTTCTTC. Its translation is CASSLELPPYNEQFF.

The V and J genes are TRBV7-9 and TRBJ2-1; 10 bases map to TRBD2. Germline V gives CDR1 SEHNR, CDR2 FQNEAQ (reference sequence). CDR3 size: 16 residues. J lost 8 bases, V lost 2 bases, and 9 bases had no gene match. CDR3 in DNA: TGTGCCAGCAGCTTAACAGGGGCTAGCGGGAGCCATGAGCAGTTCTTC. Translation: CASSLTGASGSHEQFF. Supplemented by reference TRBV7-9 and TRBJ2-1, the full variable domain reads DTGVSQNPRHKITKRGQNVTFRCDPISEHNRLYWYRQTLGQGPEFLTYFQNEAQLEKSRLLSDRFSAERPKGSFSTLEIQRTEQGDSAMYLCASSLTGASGSHEQFFGPGTRLTVL.

The chain recombines TRBV6-5 with TRBJ2-1; unclear D gene. The CDR3 is 13 residues long. Trimming stripped 4 bases from V and 2 bases from J, with 6 bases between. Germline V gene lookup returns CDR1 MNHEY and CDR2 SVGAGI. CDR3 sequence (DNA): TGTGCCAGCAGTTGGGGTACCTACAATGAGCAGTTCTTC. Its protein is CASSWGTYNEQFF.

A few counts support this clonotype. V is TRBV29-1 and J is TRBJ2-5; 7 positions agree with TRBD2. Unmatched junction bases numbered 13, after V lost 8 bases and J lost 4 bases. The CDR3 runs to 14 residues. Germline CDR1 SQVTM, CDR2 ANQGSEA. The CDR3, as DNA: TGCAGCACAAGTTTTGCGGGAGCGGGAGAGACCCAGTACTTC. It yields the protein CSTSFAGAGETQYF. Complete variable domain (other parts from reference TRBV29-1 and TRBJ2-5): SAVISQKPSRDICQRGTSLTIQCQVDSQVTMMFWYRQQPGQSLTLIATANQGSEATYESGFVIDKFPISRPNLTFSTLTVSNMSPEDSSIYLCSTSFAGAGETQYFGPGTRLLVL.

The table lists this clonotype with many counts. V usage is TRBV12-3 or TRBV12-4 and J usage is TRBJ1-1; 7 positions match TRBD1. The V gene end was trimmed by 4 bases and the J gene end by 5 bases; junction bases not matched to a gene: 7. This CDR3 region has 14 residues. In nucleotides, the CDR3 is TGTGCCAGCAGTTATACAGGGGTCGGGACTGAAGCTTTCTTT. Its protein product is CASSYTGVGTEAFF.

In its sample, this clonotype was seen a few times. The genes are TRBV7-9 and TRBJ2-7; D is undetermined. The length of the CDR3 is 16 residues. V shed 3 bases and J shed 2 bases, with 17 bases lying between them. Germline CDR1 reads SEHNR; CDR2 reads FQNEAQ (reference sequence). This CDR3 is CASSFGRDLTTYEQYF. CDR3 in DNA: TGTGCCAGCAGCTTCGGAAGAGATCTTACCACCTACGAGCAGTACTTC.

This clonotype was seen at least ten times. This chain connects TRBV7-6 to TRBJ2-5; TRBD1 matches 7 bases. The CDR3 totals 14 residues. With V trimmed by 4 bases and J by 2 bases, 4 bases remained unmatched. Germline loops: CDR1 SGHVS, CDR2 FNYEAQ. The CDR3 sequence is CASSSTGSQETQYF. DNA of the CDR3: TGTGCCAGCAGCTCGACAGGGAGTCAAGAGACCCAGTACTTC.

The chain is built from TRBV5-6 and TRBJ2-5, with TRBD1 matching 12 bases. The V and J ends lost 4 bases and 2 bases, in that order; junction bases with no gene match: 9. The length of the CDR3 is 17 residues. Per the germline V gene, CDR1 is SGHDT and CDR2 is YYEEEE. CDR3 sequence: CASSPGTGGVWQETQYF. Written as DNA, the CDR3 is TGTGCCAGCAGCCCTGGGACAGGGGGCGTCTGGCAAGAGACCCAGTACTTC.

In its sample, this clonotype was seen many times. V and J are TRBV27 and TRBJ2-7; D call uncertain. The V and J ends lost 4 bases and 2 bases respectively, with 9 bases between them. Germline V gives CDR1 MNHEY, CDR2 SMNVEV (reference sequence). The CDR3 runs 13 residues. The CDR3 region is CASSSGGPYEQYF. The CDR3 bases are TGTGCCAGCAGTTCCGGCGGCCCCTACGAGCAGTACTTC.

The V gene is TRBV5-5, the J gene TRBJ2-7, with D perhaps being TRBD1 or TRBD2 (5 bases each). With 4 bases removed from V and 3 bases from J, the gap between germline ends came to 14 bases. CDR1 SGHKS and CDR2 YYEKEE come from the germline V gene (reference sequence). This CDR3 is built from 14 residues. CDR3 sequence reads: CASSTWGRHYEQYF. The CDR3 nucleotides read TGTGCCAGCAGCACCTGGGGACGGCACTACGAGCAGTACTTC. The whole variable domain, remainder taken from reference TRBV5-5 and TRBJ2-7, is DAGVTQSPTHLIKTRGQQVTLRCSPISGHKSVSWYQQVLGQGPQFIFQYYEKEERGRGNFPDRFSARQFPNYSSELNVNALLLGDSALYLCASSTWGRHYEQYFGPGTRLTVT.

The chain has TRBV6-1 and TRBJ2-3; 7 nucleotides agree with TRBD1. The germline V gene encodes CDR1 MNHNS and CDR2 SASEGT. Germline trimming cut 5 bases from V and 1 base from J; bases unmatched to any gene: 6. CDR3 size: 15 residues. The CDR3 DNA follows: TGTGCCAGCAGTAAGCCCGGGACAGGCACAGATACGCAGTATTTT. This gives the protein CASSKPGTGTDTQYF.

CDR3 protein: CASSQLGAGYEQYF. The CDR3, as DNA: TGTGCCAGCAGCCAACTAGGGGCAGGCTACGAGCAGTACTTC. The chain carries TRBV11-1 and TRBJ2-7, with D possibly being TRBD1 or TRBD2 (5 bases each). The CDR3 sequence is 14 residues long. Germline CDR1 and CDR2: SGHAT and FQDESV (reference sequence). V was pared by 5 bases and J by 3 bases, with 14 bases between.

This clonotype came up a few times. For the CDR3, the DNA is TGTGCCAGCAGTCCCCCCGCGTCCGCAGGGGGCAACACCGGGGAGCTGTTTTTT. It specifies CASSPPASAGGNTGELFF. This chain joins TRBV12-3 or TRBV12-4 and TRBJ2-2; the match to TRBD1 covers 8 bases. The CDR3 is made up of 18 amino acids. Trimming cost V 5 bases and J 2 bases; bases outside gene matches: 13.

This clonotype has at least ten counts. The chain recombines TRBV12-3 or TRBV12-4 with TRBJ1-5, with D maybe TRBD1 (5 bases). This CDR3 is built from 13 residues. V was trimmed by 4 bases and J by 7 bases, leaving 11 bases between them. The CDR3 region is CASSSPEGQPQHF. CDR3 bases: TGTGCCAGCAGTTCACCGGAGGGGCAGCCCCAGCATTTT.

This clonotype appeared many times. The genes are TRBV29-1 and TRBJ2-7, with 12 nucleotides matching TRBD2. Germline CDR1 and CDR2: SQVTM and ANQGSEA. Trimming removed 6 bases from V and 4 bases from J; junction bases left unmatched: 4. This CDR3 is 13 amino acids long. As DNA, the CDR3 is TGCAGCGTCTCTAGCGGGAGGGCTTACGAGCAGTACTTC. Translation gives CSVSSGRAYEQYF.

This clonotype turned up a few times. The V and J genes are TRBV5-1 and TRBJ2-3; tentative D call: TRBD1 (6 bases). Trimming took 4 bases from V and 1 from J, leaving 16 bases between them. The CDR3 has 16 residues. The germline CDR1 and CDR2 sequences are SGHRS and YFSETQ. The CDR3 sequence: CASSGLTGSRTDTQYF. CDR3 DNA sequence: TGCGCCAGCAGCGGTCTCACAGGGAGCCGCACAGATACGCAGTATTTT.